Below, 3 T cell receptor beta chains from the same sample are listed, as sequenced in a study of blood T cells in healthy people across ages. Alongside a J-beta primer mix, a sample-barcoded 5' primer served in a second PCR lasting roughly 7 to 11 cycles. TCRdb reprocessed the 5' RACE reads with MiXCR, giving one entry per CDR3 protein. The repertoire holds about 580,000 distinct CDR3 sequences, more than 45% seen once, with approximately 25% in the top ten. Sequencing was performed on blood. Receptors originate from an elderly man in good health.

This clonotype was counted a single time. This sequence joins TRBV3-1 and TRBJ2-6; D is unresolved. The V and J ends lost 4 bases and 0 bases respectively, with 10 bases between them. Germline values: CDR1 LGHDT, CDR2 YNNKEL (reference sequence). This CDR3 comprises 16 residues. The CDR3 nucleotides read TGTGCCAGCAGCCGAAGCAAGCACTCTGGGGCCAACGTCCTGACTTTC. It is translated as CASSRSKHSGANVLTF.

The rearrangement links TRBV5-1 to TRBJ2-1; D possibly corresponds to TRBD2 (5 bases). The V and J ends lost 4 bases and 4 bases respectively, with 9 bases between them. Looked up from germline, CDR1 is SGHRS and CDR2 is YFSETQ. The CDR3 extends over 13 amino acids. The CDR3 reads CASSTGEYNEQFF. The CDR3 DNA sequence: TGCGCCAGCAGCACCGGGGAATACAATGAGCAGTTCTTC.

This clonotype showed up just a few times. The genes are TRBV6-1 and TRBJ1-3; TRBD1 matches 12 bases. This CDR3 is built from 18 residues. CDR1 is MNHNS, CDR2 SASEGT, per germline. V shed 6 bases, J shed 4 bases, and the junction held 13 bases outside the gene matches. CDR3 DNA sequence: TGTGCCAGCAGCCCCGGGACAGGGGGCGAGGTTGCGGGAAACACCATATATTTT. Protein product: CASSPGTGGEVAGNTIYF.